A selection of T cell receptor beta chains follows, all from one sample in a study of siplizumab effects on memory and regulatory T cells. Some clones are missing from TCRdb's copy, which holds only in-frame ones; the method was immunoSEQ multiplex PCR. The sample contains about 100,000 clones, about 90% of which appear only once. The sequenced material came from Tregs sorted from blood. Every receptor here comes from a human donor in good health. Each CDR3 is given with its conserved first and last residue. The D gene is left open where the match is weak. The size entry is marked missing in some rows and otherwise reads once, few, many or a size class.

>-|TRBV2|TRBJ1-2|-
TGTGCCAGCAGTGAATCCGGGCCTACCGGGTTCACCTTC
CASSESGPTGFTF
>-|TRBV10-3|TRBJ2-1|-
TGTGCCATCAGTGAAACCAACGGGAGTCTTAGTAATGAGCAGTTCTTC
CAISETNGSLSNEQFF
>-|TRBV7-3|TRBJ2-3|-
TGTGCCAGCAGCTTGGATTTGAATACGCAGTATTTT
CASSLDLNTQYF
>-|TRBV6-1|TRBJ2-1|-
TGTGCCAGCAGCCCCTACAATGAGCAGTTCTTC
CASSPYNEQFF
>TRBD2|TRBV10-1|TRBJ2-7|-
TGCGCCAGCAGTCCGGGGTCTAGCGGGGTCTCCTACGAGCAGTACTTC
CASSPGSSGVSYEQYF
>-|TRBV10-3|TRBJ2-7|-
TGTGCCATCAGCCCGAGACAGACACAGAGCTCCTACGAGCAGTACTTC
CAISPRQTQSSYEQYF
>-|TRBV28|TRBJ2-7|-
TGTGCCAGCAGTGTGACCCTCTACGAGCAGTACTTC
CASSVTLYEQYF
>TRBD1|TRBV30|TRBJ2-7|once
TGTGCCTGGAGTGACATTGGGACAGGGCATGCCTATGGTGGGTACTTC
CAWSDIGTGHAYGGYF
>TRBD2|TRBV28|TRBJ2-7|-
TGTGCCAGCAGTGTACTCGGGGCGGGAGGGCCGAGCGTGCAGTACTTC
CASSVLGAGGPSVQYF
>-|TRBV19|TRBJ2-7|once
TGTGCCAGTAGTTCGCAGGGGTCCTCCTACGAGCAGTACTTC
CASSSQGSSYEQYF
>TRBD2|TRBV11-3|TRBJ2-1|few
TGTGCCAGCAGCTCAAAGCTCGGGGGGAACTCCTACAATGAGCAGTTCTTC
CASSSKLGGNSYNEQFF
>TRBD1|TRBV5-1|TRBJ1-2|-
TGCGCCAGCAGCAGGACAGGGTCGGACTATGGCTACACCTTC
CASSRTGSDYGYTF
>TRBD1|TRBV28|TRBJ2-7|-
TGTGCCAGCACTATGCAATACAGGGGGACCTACGAGCAGTACTTC
CASTMQYRGTYEQYF
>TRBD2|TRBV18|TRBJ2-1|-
TGTGCCAGCTCACGAGTGACGGGAGGGGTCGATGAGCAGTTCTTC
CASSRVTGGVDEQFF
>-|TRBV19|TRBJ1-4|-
TGTGCCAGTAGTAATCGGGGAGGAAAACTGTTTTTT
CASSNRGGKLFF
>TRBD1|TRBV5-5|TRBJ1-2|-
TGTGCCAGCAGCTTCAAGGGACAGGGGTCGAGCGGCTACACCTTC
CASSFKGQGSSGYTF
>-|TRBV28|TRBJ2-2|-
TGTGCCAGCAGTTTGTTAGCGGATGCGAACACCGGGGAGCTGTTTTTT
CASSLLADANTGELFF
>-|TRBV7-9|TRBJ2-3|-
TGTGCCAGCAGCTTAACACCAGTCTTTTTCGCAGATACGCAGTATTTT
CASSLTPVFFADTQYF
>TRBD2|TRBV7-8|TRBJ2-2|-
TGTGCCAGCAGCCTCCGACTAGCCCCCCTTCCCGGGGAGCTGTTTTTT
CASSLRLAPLPGELFF
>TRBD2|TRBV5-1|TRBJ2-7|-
TGCGCCAGCAGCTTCGAGGCGGGAGGTCGCGAGCAGTACTTC
CASSFEAGGREQYF
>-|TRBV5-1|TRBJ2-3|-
TGCGCCAGCAGCTCCACTCAGGGGGATACGCAGTATTTT
CASSSTQGDTQYF
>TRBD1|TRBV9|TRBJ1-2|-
TGTGCCAGCAGCTCGGCCCCGAGACAGGGACCTAACTATGGCTACACCTTC
CASSSAPRQGPNYGYTF
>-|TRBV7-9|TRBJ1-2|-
TGTGCCAGCAGCTCCGCAACACGATATGGCTACACCTTC
CASSSATRYGYTF
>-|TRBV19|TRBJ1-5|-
TGTGCCAGTACAAACAGGGCCAGCAATCAGCCCCAGCATTTT
CASTNRASNQPQHF
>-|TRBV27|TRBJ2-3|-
TGTGCCAGCAACGTCTGGGCATCTAGCACAGATACGCAGTATTTT
CASNVWASSTDTQYF
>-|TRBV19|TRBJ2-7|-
TGTGCCAGTAGTACGCCCGGGACACTGACCACCTACGAGCAGTACTTC
CASSTPGTLTTYEQYF
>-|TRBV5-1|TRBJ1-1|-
TGCGCCAGCAGCTTACAGGGTGGAGTTGACACTGAAGCTTTCTTT
CASSLQGGVDTEAFF
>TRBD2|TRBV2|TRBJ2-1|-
TGTGCCAGCAGCGCGGGACTAGCGGAGAACAATGAGCAGTTCTTC
CASSAGLAENNEQFF
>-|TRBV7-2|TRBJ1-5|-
TGTGCCAGCAGCTTGGGCGGCTCAGGGAATCAGCCCCAGCATTTT
CASSLGGSGNQPQHF
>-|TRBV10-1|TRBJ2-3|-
TGCGCCAGCAGTGAAGCTAGCACAGATACGCAGTATTTT
CASSEASTDTQYF
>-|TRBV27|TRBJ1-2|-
TGTGCCAGCAGTTCCTGGAGTCGGGCTCCCTATGGCTACACCTTC
CASSSWSRAPYGYTF
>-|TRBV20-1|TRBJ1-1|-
TGCAGTGCTAGACACGGGACAGAAGCTTTCTTT
CSARHGTEAFF
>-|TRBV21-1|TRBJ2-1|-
TGTGCCAGCAGCCCAAAAGGGACTGCGGGGTACAATGAGCAGTTCTTC
CASSPKGTAGYNEQFF
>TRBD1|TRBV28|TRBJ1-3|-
TGTGCCAGCAGTTCGACAGGGTCTGGAAACACCATATATTTT
CASSSTGSGNTIYF
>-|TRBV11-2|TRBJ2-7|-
TGTGCCAGCAGCTTAGATAGTACCGGGTCCGGCGAGCAGTACTTC
CASSLDSTGSGEQYF